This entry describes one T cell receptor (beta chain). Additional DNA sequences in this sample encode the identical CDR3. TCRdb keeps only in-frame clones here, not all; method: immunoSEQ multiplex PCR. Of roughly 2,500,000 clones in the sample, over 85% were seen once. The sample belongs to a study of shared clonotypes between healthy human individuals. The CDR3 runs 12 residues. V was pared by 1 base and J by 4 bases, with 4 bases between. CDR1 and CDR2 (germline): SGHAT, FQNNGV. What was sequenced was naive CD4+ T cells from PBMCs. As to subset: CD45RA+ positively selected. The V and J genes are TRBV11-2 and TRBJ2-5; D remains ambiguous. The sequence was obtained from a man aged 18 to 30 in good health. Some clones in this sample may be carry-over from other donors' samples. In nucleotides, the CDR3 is TGTGCCAGCAGCTTAGTGAGAGAGACCCAGTACTTC. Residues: CASSLVRETQYF.